These T cell receptor beta chains were read from a single sample in a study of blood T cell repertoires in COVID-19. Clones were sequenced by immunoSEQ multiplex PCR, and TCRdb holds only the in-frame ones, with some missing. The table records some 450,000 clones, 88% of them present only once. Sequencing was carried out using peripheral blood. The receptors come from a woman between 45 and 65 years old with COVID-19, enrolled during active disease. CDR3s leave out the opening cysteine and the closing phenylalanine or tryptophan. Each record gives: V gene, CDR3 protein.

TRBV7-3,ASSPPGSGGAWGTDTQY
TRBV6-2/TRBV6-3,ASSYSTVQPQH
TRBV11-1,ASSLGGGRYNEQF
TRBV18,ASSPGQTYEQY
TRBV9,ASSPREGVGETQY
TRBV6-2/TRBV6-3,ASSYSEGRPPVETQY
TRBV2,ASSSDRTIYGYT
TRBV7-6,ASSSRSTGGGGYT
TRBV5-1,ASSNGRGSGSPLH
TRBV5-6,ASSPSGGLNTEAF
TRBV7-9,ASSFIYSSYNEQF
TRBV9,ASSSHRVGEQY
TRBV11-2,ASSLEKGLVGGHEQF
TRBV5-6,ASSSLTGDEKLF
TRBV2,ASMDQGVSPLH
TRBV2,ASSRLAGLDYEQY
TRBV3-1/TRBV3-2,ASEGIDEKLF
TRBV20-1,SASFYSGGAGNEQF
TRBV6-5,ASKRGPYYEQY
TRBV12-5,ASGSGQGSSYEQY
TRBV7-9,ASSSTGTSGYNEQF
TRBV5-1,ASSLLGADGYT